Included here is one T cell receptor beta chain sequence, with context. Its antigen is unidentified. The naive CD8 population came from CD45RO-negative cells selected for CCR7, without terminally differentiated effector memory CD45RA+ cells. Those who donated were healthy HIV-negative adults, with no recent acute infections or vaccinations reported. V was cut by 0 bases and J by 4 bases, with 12 bases left in between. From germline, CDR1 is SEHNR and CDR2 FQNEAQ (reference sequence). The CDR3 covers 15 residues. This entry comes from a study of shared clonotypes between healthy human individuals. On the study more broadly: The cohort comprised a couple of women and a few men. Their ages spanned 18 to 49 years.

Regarding the study as a whole: Limitation of the genetic and exposure-history diversity represented came from the few donors. Among donors, sharing of clonotypes was expected to be affected by sequencing depth.

Only in-frame clones appear in the TCRdb table, and some are missing; sequencing was by immunoSEQ multiplex PCR. The table lists over 2,000,000 clones, around 95% of them singletons. The sample comprised naive CD8+ T cells from PBMCs. The clonotype comes from a man aged 18 to 29 in good health. Some clones in this sample may be carry-over from other donors' samples. The V and J genes are TRBV7-9 and TRBJ1-2, with D maybe TRBD1 (5 bases). In DNA, the CDR3 is TGTGCCAGCAGCTTAGCTTCGGACAAGATCTATGGCTACACCTTC. This encodes CASSLASDKIYGYTF.